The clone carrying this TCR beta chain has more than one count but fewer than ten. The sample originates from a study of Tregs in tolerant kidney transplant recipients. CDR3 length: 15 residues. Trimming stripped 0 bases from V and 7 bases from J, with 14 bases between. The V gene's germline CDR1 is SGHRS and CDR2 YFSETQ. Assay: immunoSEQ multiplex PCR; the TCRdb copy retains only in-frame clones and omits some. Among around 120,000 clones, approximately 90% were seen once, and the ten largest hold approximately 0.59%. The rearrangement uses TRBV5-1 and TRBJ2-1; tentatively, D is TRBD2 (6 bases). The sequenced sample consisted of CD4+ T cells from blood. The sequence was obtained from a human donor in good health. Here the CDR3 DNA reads TGCGCCAGCAGCTTGGGGTCCGGGGGTTGGAATGAGCAGTTCTTC. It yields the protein CASSLGSGGWNEQFF.